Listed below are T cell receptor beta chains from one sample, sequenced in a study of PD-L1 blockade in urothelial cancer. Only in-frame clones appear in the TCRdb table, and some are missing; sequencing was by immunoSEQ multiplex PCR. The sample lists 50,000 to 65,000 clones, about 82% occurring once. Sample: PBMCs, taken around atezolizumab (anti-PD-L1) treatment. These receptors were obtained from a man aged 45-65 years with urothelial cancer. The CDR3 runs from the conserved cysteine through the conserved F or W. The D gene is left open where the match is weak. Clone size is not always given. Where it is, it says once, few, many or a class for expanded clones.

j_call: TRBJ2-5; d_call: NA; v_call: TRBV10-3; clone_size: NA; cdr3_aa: CAISFRDQETQYF; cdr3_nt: TGTGCCATCAGTTTCCGGGACCAAGAGACCCAGTACTTC
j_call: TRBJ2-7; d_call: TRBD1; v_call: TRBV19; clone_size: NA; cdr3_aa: CASSPSDRGHYEQYF; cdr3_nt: TGTGCCAGTAGTCCGTCGGACAGGGGGCACTACGAGCAGTACTTC
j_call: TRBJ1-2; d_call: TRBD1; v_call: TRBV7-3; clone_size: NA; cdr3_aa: CASSSGQGVNYGYTF; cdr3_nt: TGTGCCAGCAGCTCCGGACAGGGAGTAAACTATGGCTACACCTTC
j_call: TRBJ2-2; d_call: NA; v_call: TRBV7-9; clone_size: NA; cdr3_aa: CASSLGASLNTGELFF; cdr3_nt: TGTGCCAGCAGCTTAGGGGCTAGCCTTAACACCGGGGAGCTGTTTTTT
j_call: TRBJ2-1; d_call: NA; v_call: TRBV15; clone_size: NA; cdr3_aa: CATSRDRGSSYNEQFF; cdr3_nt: TGTGCCACCAGCAGAGATCGGGGTAGCTCCTACAATGAGCAGTTCTTC
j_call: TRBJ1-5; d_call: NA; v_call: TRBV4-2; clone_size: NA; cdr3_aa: CASSQDWARGSNQPQHF; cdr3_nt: TGTGCCAGCAGCCAAGATTGGGCCCGGGGGAGCAATCAGCCCCAGCATTTT
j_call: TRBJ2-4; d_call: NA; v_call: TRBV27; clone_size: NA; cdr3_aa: CASSPRSSAGNIQYF; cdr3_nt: TGTGCCAGCAGTCCCCGCAGTTCGGCGGGAAACATTCAGTACTTC
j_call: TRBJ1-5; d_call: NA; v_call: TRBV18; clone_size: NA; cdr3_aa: CASSPSGNSNQPQHF; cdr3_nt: TGTGCCAGCTCACCATCAGGGAATAGCAATCAGCCCCAGCATTTT
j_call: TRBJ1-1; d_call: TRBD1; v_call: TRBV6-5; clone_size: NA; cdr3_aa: CASSYSSGGRTEAFF; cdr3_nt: TGTGCCAGCAGTTACTCCTCAGGGGGCCGGACTGAAGCTTTCTTT
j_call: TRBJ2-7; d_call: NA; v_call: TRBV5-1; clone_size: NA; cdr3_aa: CASKQTSSFDEQYF; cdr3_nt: TGCGCCAGTAAACAGACTAGTAGTTTCGACGAGCAGTACTTC
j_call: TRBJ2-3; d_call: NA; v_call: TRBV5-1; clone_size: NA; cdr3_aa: CASSLSTRSGPDTQYF; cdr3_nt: TGCGCCAGCAGCTTGAGTACTAGGAGCGGGCCAGATACGCAGTATTTT
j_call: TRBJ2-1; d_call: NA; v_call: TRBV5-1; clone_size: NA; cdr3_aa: CASSFRVASYNEQFF; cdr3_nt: TGCGCCAGCAGCTTCCGGGTAGCGTCCTACAATGAGCAGTTCTTC
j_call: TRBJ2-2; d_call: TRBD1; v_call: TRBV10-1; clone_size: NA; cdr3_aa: CASTAGQANTGELFF; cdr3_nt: TGCGCCAGCACCGCGGGACAGGCGAACACCGGGGAGCTGTTTTTT
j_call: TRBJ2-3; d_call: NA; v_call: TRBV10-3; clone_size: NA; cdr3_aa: CAISEATRPDTQYF; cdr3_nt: TGTGCCATCAGTGAGGCGACTAGACCGGATACGCAGTATTTT
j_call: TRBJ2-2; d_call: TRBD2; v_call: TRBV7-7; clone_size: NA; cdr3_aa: CASSLSGDPTGELFF; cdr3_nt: TGTGCTAGCAGCCTTAGCGGGGATCCCACCGGGGAGCTGTTTTTT
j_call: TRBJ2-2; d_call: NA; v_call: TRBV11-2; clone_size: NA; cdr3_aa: CASSISNTGELFF; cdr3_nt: TGTGCCAGCAGCATCAGTAACACCGGGGAGCTGTTTTTT
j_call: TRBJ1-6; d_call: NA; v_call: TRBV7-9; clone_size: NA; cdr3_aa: CASSADRSPLHF; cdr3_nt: TGTGCCAGCAGCGCCGACAGATCACCCCTCCACTTT
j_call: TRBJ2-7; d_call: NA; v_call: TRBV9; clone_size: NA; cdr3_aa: CASSLGQTYEQYF; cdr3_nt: TGTGCCAGCAGCCTCGGACAGACCTACGAGCAGTACTTC
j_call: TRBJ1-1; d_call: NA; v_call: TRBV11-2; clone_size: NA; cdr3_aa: CASSLDQRSEAFF; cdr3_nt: TGTGCCAGCAGCTTAGATCAGCGTTCTGAAGCTTTCTTT
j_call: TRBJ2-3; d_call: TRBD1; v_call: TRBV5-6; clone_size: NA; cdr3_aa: CASSYAGTAFTDTQYF; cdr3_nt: TGTGCCAGCAGCTACGCCGGGACAGCTTTCACAGATACGCAGTATTTT
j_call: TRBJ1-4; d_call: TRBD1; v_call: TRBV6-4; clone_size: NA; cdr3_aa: CASRPRQGPDEKLFF; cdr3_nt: TGTGCCAGCAGACCAAGACAGGGACCGGACGAAAAACTGTTTTTT
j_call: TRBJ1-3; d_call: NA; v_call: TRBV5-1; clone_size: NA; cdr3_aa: CASSLASGNTIYF; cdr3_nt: TGCGCCAGCAGCTTGGCATCTGGAAACACCATATATTTT
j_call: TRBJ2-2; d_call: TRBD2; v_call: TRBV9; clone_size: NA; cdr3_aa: CASSPRLAGRTGELFF; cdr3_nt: TGTGCCAGCAGCCCCCGACTAGCGGGCCGTACCGGGGAGCTGTTTTTT
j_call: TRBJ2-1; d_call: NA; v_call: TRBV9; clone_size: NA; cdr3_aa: CASSRDLYSYNEQFF; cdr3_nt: TGTGCCAGCAGCCGAGACTTGTACTCCTACAATGAGCAGTTCTTC
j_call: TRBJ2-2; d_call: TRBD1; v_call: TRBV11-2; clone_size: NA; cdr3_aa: CASRIGGLFTGELFF; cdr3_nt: TGTGCCAGCAGGATAGGGGGCTTATTCACCGGGGAGCTGTTTTTT
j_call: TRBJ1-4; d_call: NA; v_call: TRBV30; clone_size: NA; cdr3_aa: CAWQKSQGWKLFF; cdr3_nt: TGTGCCTGGCAAAAGTCTCAGGGGTGGAAACTGTTTTTT
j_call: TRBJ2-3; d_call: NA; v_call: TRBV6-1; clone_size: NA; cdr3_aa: CASSGGPTRVDTQYF; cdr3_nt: TGTGCCAGCAGTGGGGGGCCGACCAGAGTAGATACGCAGTATTTT
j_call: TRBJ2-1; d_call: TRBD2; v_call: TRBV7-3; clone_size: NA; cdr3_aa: CASSWDGRKQFF; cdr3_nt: TGTGCCAGCAGCTGGGACGGGAGGAAGCAGTTCTTC
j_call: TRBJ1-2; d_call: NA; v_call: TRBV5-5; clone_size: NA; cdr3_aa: CASSLWQAHDYGYTF; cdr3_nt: TGTGCCAGCAGCTTGTGGCAGGCCCATGACTATGGCTACACCTTC
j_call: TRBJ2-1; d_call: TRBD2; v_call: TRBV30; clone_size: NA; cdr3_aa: CAWNPGLAVFEQFF; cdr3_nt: TGTGCCTGGAACCCGGGACTAGCGGTGTTTGAGCAGTTCTTC
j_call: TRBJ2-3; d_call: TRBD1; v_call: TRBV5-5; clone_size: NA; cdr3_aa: CASSLPGGKADTQYF; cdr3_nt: TGTGCCAGCAGCTTGCCAGGGGGTAAGGCAGATACGCAGTATTTT
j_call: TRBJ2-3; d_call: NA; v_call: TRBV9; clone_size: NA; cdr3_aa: CASSAGTSTDTQYF; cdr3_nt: TGTGCCAGCAGCGCGGGGACTAGCACAGATACGCAGTATTTT
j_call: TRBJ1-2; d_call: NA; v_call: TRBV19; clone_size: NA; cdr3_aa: CASRLTGNYGYTF; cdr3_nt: TGTGCCAGTAGGCTAACAGGGAACTATGGCTACACCTTC
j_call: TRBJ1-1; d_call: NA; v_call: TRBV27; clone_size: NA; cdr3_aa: CASSAQARNTEAFF; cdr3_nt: TGTGCCAGCAGTGCACAGGCTCGAAACACTGAAGCTTTCTTT
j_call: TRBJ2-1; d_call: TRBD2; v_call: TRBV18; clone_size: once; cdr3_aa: CASSPRSAGGPDEQFF; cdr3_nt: TGTGCCAGCTCACCACGATCAGCGGGAGGTCCCGATGAGCAGTTCTTC
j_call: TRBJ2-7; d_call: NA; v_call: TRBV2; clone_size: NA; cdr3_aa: CASRADFSLSNYEQYF; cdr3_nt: TGTGCCAGCAGAGCGGATTTTTCGTTATCAAACTACGAGCAGTACTTC
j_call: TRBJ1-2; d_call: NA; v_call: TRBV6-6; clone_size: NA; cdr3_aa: CASSQTNYGYTF; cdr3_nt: TGTGCCAGCAGCCAAACTAACTATGGCTACACCTTC
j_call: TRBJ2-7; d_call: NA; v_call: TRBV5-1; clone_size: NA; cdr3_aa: CASSIVGREQYF; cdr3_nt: TGCGCCAGCAGCATAGTAGGCAGGGAGCAGTACTTC
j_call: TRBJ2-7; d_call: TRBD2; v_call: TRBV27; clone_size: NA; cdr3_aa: CASSPGTSGSLKQYF; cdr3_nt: TGTGCCAGCAGTCCGGGGACTAGCGGGAGTTTGAAGCAGTACTTC
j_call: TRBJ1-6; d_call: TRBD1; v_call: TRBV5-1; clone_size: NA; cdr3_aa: CASSTGGAGNSPLHF; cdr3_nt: TGCGCCAGCAGCACAGGGGGCGCGGGTAATTCACCCCTCCACTTT
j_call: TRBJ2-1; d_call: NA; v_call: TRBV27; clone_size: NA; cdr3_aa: CASSFRYSPPNEQFF; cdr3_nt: TGTGCCAGCAGTTTTCGTTACTCCCCCCCCAATGAGCAGTTCTTC
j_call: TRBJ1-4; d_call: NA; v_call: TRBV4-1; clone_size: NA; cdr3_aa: CASSQVGEGEKLFF; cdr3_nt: TGCGCCAGCAGCCAAGTAGGGGAAGGTGAAAAACTGTTTTTT
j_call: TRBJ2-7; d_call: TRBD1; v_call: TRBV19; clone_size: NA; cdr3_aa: CASSLGAGQGGEQYF; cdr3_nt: TGTGCCAGTAGTCTCGGGGCGGGACAGGGCGGCGAGCAGTACTTC
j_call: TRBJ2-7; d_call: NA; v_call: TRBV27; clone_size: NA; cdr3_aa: CASSLQQGYEQYF; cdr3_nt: TGTGCCAGCAGTTTGCAACAGGGCTACGAGCAGTACTTC
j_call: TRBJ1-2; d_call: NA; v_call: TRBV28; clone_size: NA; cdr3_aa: CASSFRRGQGSDGGYTF; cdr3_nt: TGTGCCAGCAGTTTCAGGAGAGGGCAGGGGTCCGATGGGGGCTACACCTTC
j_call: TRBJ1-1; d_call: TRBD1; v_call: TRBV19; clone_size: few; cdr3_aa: CASSAFRGHTEAFF; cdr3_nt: TGTGCCAGTAGTGCTTTCAGGGGGCACACTGAAGCTTTCTTT
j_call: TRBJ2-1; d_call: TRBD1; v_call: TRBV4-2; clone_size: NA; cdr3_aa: CASSRGQGDRAPYNEQFF; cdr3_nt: TGTGCCAGCAGCCGGGGACAGGGGGACAGGGCCCCCTACAATGAGCAGTTCTTC
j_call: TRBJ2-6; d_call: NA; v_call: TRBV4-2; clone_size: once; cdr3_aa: CASSQEAPEASGANVLTF; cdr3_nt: TGTGCCAGCAGCCAAGAGGCCCCCGAGGCCTCTGGGGCCAACGTCCTGACTTTC
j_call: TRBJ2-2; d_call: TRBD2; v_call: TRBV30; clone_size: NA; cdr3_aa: CAWSPTGLTTGELFF; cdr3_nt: TGTGCCTGGAGCCCAACGGGACTAACCACCGGGGAGCTGTTTTTT
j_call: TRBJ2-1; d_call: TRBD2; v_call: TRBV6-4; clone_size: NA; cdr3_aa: CASRISGSSYNEQFF; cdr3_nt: TGTGCCAGCAGAATTAGCGGGAGCTCCTACAATGAGCAGTTCTTC
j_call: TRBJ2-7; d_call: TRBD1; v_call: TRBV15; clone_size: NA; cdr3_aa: CATSLGRTGTYEQYF; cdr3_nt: TGTGCCACCAGCCTAGGGCGGACAGGGACCTACGAGCAGTACTTC
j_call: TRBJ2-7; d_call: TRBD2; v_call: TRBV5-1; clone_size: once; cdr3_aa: CASSLLAGGSEQYF; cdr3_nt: TGCGCCAGCAGCCTTCTAGCGGGAGGAAGCGAGCAGTACTTC
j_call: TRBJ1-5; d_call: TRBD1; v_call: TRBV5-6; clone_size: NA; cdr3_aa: CASSPGQGFNQPQHF; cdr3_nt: TGTGCCAGCAGCCCGGGACAGGGGTTTAATCAGCCCCAGCATTTT
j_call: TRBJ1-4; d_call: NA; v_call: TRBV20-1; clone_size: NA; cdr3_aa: CSTDLFEKLFF; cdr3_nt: TGCAGTACAGATCTTTTTGAAAAACTGTTTTTT
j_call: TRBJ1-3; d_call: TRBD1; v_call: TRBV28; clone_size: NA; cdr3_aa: CASSRTGPNTIYF; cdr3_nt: TGTGCCAGCAGTCGGACAGGGCCGAACACCATATATTTT
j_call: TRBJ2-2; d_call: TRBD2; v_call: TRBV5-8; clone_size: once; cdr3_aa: CASSLLAGGNTGELFF; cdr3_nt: TGTGCCAGCAGCTTGCTAGCGGGAGGCAACACCGGGGAGCTGTTTTTT